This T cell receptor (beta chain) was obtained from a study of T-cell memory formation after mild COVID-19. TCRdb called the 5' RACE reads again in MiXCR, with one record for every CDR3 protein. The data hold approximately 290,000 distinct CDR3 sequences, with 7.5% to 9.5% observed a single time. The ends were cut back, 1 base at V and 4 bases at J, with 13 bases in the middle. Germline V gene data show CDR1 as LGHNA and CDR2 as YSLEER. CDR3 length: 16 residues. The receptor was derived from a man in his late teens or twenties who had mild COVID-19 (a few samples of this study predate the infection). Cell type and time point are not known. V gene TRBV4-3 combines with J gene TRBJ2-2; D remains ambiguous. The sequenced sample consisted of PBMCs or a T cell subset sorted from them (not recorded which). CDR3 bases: TGCGCCAGCAGCCAAGTGAGAGGTCGAGGCACCGGGGAGCTGTTTTTT. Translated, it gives CASSQVRGRGTGELFF.